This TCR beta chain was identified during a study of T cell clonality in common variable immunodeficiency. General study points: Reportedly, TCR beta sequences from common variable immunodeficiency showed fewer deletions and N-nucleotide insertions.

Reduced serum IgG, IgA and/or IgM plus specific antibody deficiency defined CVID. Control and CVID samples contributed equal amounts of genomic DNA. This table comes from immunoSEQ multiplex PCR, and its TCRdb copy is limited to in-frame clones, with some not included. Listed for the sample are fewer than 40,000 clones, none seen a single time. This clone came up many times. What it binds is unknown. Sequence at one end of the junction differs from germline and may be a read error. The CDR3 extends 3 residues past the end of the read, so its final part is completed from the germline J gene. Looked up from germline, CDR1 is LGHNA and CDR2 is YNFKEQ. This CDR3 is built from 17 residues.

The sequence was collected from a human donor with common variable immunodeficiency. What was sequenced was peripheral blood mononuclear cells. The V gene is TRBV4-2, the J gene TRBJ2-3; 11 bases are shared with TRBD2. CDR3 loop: CASSNGPSGRLADTQYF. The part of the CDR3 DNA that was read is TGCGCCAGCAGCAACGGCCCTAGCGGGAGGTTGGCAGATACG.